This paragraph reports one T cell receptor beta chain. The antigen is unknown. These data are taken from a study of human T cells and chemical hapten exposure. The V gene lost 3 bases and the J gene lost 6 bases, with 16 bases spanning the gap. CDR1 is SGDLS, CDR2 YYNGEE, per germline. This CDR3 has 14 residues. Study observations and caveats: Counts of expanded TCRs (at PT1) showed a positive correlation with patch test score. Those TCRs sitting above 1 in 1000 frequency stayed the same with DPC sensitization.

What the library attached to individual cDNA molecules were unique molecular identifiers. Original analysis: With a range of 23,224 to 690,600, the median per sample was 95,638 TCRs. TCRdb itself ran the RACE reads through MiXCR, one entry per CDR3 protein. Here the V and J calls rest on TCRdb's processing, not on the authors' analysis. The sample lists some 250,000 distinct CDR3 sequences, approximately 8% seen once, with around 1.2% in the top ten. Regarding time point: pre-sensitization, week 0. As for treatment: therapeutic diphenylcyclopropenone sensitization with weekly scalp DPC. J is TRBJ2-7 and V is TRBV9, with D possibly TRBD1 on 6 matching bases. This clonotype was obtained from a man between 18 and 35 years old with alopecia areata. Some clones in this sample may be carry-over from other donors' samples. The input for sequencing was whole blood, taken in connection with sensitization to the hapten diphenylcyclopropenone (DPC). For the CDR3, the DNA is TGTGCCAGCAGCGCCCAGCAAACAGGGAGCGAGCAGTACTTC. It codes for CASSAQQTGSEQYF. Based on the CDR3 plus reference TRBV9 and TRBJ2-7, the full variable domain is DSGVTQTPKHLITATGQRVTLRCSPRSGDLSVYWYQQSLDQGLQFLIQYYNGEERAKGNILERFSAQQFPDLHSELNLSSLELGDSALYFCASSAQQTGSEQYFGPGTRLTVT.